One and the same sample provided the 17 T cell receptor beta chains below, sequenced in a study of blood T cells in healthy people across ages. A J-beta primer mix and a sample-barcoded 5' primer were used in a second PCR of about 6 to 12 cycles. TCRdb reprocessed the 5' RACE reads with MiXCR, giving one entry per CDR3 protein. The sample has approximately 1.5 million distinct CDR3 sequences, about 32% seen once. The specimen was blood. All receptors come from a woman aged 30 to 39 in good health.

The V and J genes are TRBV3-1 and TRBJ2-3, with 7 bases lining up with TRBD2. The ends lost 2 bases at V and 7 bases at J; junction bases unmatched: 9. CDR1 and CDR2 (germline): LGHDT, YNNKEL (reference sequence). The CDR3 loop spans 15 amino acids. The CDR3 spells CASSQLAGEGNTQYF. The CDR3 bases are TGTGCCAGCAGCCAACTCGCGGGGGAGGGAAATACGCAGTATTTT.

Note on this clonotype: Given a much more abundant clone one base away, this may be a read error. The CDR3 DNA reads TGCAGCGTTGGAGAGGAGTATAGCTACACCTTC. Protein: CSVGEEYSYTF. V is TRBV29-1 and J is TRBJ1-2; D unclear. Germline CDR1 is SQVTM and CDR2 is ANQGSEA. There are 11 residues in the CDR3. Trimming removed 4 bases at V and 9 bases at J, with 12 bases between. Drawing the rest from reference TRBV29-1 and TRBJ1-2, the complete variable domain is SAVISQKPSRDICQRGTSLTIQCQVDSQVTMMFWYRQQPGQSLTLIATANQGSEATYESGFVIDKFPISRPNLTFSTLTVSNMSPEDSSIYLCSVGEEYSYTFGSGTRLTVV.

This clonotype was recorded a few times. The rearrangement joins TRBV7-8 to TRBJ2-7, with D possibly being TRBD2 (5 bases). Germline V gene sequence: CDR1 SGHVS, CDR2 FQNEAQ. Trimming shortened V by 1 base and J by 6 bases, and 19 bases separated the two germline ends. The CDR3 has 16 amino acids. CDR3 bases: TGTGCCAGCAGCTTAGTTTTCGGGGTGATGAGGAGCGAGCAGTACTTC. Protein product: CASSLVFGVMRSEQYF.

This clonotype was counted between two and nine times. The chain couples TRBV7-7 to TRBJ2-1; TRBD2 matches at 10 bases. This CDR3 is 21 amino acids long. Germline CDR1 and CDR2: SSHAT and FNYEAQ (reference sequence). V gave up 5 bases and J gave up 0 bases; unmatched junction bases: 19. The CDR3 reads CASSHDPPGLAPKSSYNEQFF. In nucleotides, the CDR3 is TGTGCCAGCAGCCACGACCCTCCGGGACTAGCGCCTAAGAGCTCCTACAATGAGCAGTTCTTC.

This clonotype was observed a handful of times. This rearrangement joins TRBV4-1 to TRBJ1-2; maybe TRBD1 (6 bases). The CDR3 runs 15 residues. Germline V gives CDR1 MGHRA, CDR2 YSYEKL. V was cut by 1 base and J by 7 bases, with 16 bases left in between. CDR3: CASSQGIGGLSGYTF. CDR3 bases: TGCGCCAGCAGCCAAGGAATAGGGGGGCTCTCTGGCTACACCTTC.

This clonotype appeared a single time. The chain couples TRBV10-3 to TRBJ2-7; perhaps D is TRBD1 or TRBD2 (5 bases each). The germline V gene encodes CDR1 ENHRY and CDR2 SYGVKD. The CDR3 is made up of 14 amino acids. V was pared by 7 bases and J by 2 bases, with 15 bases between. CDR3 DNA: TGTGCCATCAAACCGGGACGGGATCCCTACGAGCAGTACTTC. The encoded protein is CAIKPGRDPYEQYF.

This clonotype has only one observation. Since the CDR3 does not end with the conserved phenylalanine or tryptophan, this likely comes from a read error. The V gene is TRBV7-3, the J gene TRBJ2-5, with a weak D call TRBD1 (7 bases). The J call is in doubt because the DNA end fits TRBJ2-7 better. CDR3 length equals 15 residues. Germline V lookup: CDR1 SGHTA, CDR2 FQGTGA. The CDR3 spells CASSSAGGGRNEQYC. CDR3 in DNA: TGTGCCAGCAGCTCAGCCGGAGGGGGCAGGAACGAGCAGTACTGC.

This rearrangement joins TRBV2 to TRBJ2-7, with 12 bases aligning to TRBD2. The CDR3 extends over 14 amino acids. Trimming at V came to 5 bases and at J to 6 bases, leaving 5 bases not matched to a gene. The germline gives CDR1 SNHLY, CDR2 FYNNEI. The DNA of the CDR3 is TGTGCCAGCAGTACTAGCGGGAGGACTGGCGAGCAGTACTTC. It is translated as CASSTSGRTGEQYF.

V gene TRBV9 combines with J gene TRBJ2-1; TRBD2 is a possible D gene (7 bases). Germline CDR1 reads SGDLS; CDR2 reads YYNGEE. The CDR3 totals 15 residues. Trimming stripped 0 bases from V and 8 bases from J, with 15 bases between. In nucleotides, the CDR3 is TGTGCCAGCAGCGTAGCAGTGGGAGGGGGGGATGAGCAGTTCTTC. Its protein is CASSVAVGGGDEQFF.

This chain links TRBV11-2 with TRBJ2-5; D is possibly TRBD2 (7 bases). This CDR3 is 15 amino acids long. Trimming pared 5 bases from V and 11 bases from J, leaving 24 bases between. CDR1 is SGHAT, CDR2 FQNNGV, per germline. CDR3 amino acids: CASSPQGGAIYEQYF. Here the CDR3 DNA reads TGTGCCAGCAGCCCCCAAGGGGGGGCAATCTATGAGCAGTACTTC.

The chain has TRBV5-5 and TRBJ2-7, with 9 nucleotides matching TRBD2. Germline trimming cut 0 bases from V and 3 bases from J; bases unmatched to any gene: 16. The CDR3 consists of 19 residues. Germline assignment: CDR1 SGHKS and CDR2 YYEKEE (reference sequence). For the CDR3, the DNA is TGTGCCAGCAGCTTGGCTCCAACCACCCGACTAGCGGAAAACTACGAGCAGTACTTC. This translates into CASSLAPTTRLAENYEQYF.

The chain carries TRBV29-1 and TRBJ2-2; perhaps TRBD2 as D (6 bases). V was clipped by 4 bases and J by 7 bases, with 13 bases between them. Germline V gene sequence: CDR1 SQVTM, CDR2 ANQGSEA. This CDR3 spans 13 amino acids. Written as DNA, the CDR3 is TGCAGCGTTGGGAGAGTAGCGGACGGGGAGCTGTTTTTT. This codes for CSVGRVADGELFF.

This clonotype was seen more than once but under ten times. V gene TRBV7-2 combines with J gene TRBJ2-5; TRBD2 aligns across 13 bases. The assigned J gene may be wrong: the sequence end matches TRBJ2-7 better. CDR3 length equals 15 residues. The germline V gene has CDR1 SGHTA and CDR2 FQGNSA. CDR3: CASSALAGGRNEQYF. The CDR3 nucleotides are TGTGCCAGCAGCGCACTAGCGGGAGGGAGGAACGAGCAGTACTTC.

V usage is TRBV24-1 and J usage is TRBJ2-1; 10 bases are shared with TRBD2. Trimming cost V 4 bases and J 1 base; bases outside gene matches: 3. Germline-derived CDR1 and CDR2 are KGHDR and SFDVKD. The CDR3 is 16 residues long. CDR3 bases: TGTGCCACCAGTGACCAAGCGGGAGGGTCCTACAATGAGCAGTTCTTC. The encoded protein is CATSDQAGGSYNEQFF.

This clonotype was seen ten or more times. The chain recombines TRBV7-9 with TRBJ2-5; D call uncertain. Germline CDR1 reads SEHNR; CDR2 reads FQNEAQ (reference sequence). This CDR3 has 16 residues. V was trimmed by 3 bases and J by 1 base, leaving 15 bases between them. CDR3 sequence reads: CASSFPLQRPQETQYF. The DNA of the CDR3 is TGTGCCAGCAGCTTCCCCCTGCAGAGGCCCCAAGAGACCCAGTACTTC.

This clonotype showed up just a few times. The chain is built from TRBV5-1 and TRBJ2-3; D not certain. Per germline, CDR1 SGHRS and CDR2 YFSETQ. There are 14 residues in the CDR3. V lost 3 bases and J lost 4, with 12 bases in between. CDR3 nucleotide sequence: TGCGCCAGCAGCTGGCCAGACGGAGCAGATACGCAGTATTTT. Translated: CASSWPDGADTQYF.

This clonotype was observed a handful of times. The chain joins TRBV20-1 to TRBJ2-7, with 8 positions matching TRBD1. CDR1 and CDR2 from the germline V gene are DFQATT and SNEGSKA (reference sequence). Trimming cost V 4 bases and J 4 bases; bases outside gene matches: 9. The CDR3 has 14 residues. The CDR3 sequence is CSAIRTGMRYEQYF. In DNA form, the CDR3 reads TGCAGTGCTATCCGGACAGGGATGCGGTACGAGCAGTACTTC.